This T cell receptor beta chain comes out of a study of human T cells and chemical hapten exposure. Time point given: patch test 1, 2 weeks after DPC sensitization. Treatment denoted: therapeutic diphenylcyclopropenone sensitization with weekly scalp DPC. Someone pulled total RNA out of unfractionated whole blood. Comment on this clonotype: Its antigen is currently unknown.

Germline V gene lookup returns CDR1 SEHNR and CDR2 FQNEAQ (reference sequence). V shed 1 base and J shed 7 bases, with 7 bases lying between them. This CDR3 region has 12 residues. TCRdb re-analysed the RACE reads in MiXCR, keeping a single row per CDR3 protein. The top ten clones hold approximately 1.8% of a sample with about 52,000 distinct CDR3 sequences, 8% to 13% of them seen once. Broader study findings: Expanded TCR sets contained significantly more large CDR3 similarity clusters than controls.

The sequence derives from a woman between 40 and 50 years old with alopecia areata. Some clones in this sample may be carry-over from other donors' samples. The chain links TRBV7-9 to TRBJ1-1; the D is unclear. The sample here was whole blood, taken in connection with sensitization to the hapten diphenylcyclopropenone (DPC). In DNA form, the CDR3 reads TGTGCCAGCAGCTTAGAGTGGGTTGAAGCTTTCTTT. Encoded protein: CASSLEWVEAFF.